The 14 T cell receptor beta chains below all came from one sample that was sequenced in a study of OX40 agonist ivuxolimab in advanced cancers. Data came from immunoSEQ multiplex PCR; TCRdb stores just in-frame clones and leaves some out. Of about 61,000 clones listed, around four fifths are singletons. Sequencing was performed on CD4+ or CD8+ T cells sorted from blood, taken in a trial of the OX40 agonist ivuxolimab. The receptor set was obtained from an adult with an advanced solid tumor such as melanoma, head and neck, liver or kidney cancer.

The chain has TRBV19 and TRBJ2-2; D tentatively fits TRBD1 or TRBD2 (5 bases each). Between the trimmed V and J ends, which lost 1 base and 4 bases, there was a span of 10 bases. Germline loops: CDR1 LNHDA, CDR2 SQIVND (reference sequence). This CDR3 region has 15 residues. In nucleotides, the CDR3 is TGTGCCAGTAGTATAGGGGGACGGGGCACCGGGGAGCTGTTTTTT. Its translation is CASSIGGRGTGELFF.

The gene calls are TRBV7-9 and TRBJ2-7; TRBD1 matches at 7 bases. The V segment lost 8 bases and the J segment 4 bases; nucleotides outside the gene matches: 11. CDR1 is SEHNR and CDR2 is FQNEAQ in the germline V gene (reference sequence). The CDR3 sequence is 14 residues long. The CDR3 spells CASAETGILYEQYF. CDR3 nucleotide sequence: TGTGCCAGCGCAGAGACAGGGATACTTTACGAGCAGTACTTC. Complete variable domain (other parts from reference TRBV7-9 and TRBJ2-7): DTGVSQNPRHKITKRGQNVTFRCDPISEHNRLYWYRQTLGQGPEFLTYFQNEAQLEKSRLLSDRFSAERPKGSFSTLEIQRTEQGDSAMYLCASAETGILYEQYFGPGTRLTVT.

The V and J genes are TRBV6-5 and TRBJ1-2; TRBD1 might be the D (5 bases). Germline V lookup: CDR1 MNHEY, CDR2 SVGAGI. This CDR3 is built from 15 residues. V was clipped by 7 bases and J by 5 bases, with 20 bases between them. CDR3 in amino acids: CASTAPDGAGYGYTF. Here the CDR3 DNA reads TGTGCCAGCACCGCCCCGGACGGTGCAGGGTATGGCTACACCTTC.

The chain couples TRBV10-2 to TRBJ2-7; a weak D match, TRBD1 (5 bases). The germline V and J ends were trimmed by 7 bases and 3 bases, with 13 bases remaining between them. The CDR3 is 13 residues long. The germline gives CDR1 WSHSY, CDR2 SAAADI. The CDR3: CASNGQGIYEQYF. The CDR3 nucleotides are TGCGCCAGCAATGGTCAGGGTATCTACGAGCAGTACTTC.

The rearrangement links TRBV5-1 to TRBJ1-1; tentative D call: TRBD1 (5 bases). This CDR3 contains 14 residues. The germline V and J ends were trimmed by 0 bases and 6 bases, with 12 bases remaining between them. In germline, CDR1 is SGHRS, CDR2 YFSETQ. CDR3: CASSLGQYPSEAFF. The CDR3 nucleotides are TGCGCCAGCAGCTTGGGACAGTACCCTTCTGAAGCTTTCTTT.

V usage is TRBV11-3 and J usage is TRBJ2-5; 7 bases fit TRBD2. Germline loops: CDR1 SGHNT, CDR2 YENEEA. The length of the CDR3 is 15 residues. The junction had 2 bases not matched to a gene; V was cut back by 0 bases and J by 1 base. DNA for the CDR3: TGTGCCAGCAGCTTAGATGGGGGGGGCCAAGAGACCCAGTACTTC. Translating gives CASSLDGGGQETQYF.

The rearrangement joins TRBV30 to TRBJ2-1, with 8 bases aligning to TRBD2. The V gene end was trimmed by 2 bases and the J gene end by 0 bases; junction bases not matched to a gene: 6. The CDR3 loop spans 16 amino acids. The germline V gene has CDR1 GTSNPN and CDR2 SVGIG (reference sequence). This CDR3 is CAWSLSGGSSYNEQFF. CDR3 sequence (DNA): TGTGCCTGGAGTTTATCGGGGGGGAGCTCCTACAATGAGCAGTTCTTC.

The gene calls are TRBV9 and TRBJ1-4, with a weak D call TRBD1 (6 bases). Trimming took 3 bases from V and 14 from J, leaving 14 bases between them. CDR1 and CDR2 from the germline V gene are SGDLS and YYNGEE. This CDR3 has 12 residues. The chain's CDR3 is CASSAGGGPLFF. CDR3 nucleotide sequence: TGTGCCAGCAGCGCTGGGGGGGGGCCTCTGTTTTTT. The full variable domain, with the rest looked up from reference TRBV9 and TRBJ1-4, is DSGVTQTPKHLITATGQRVTLRCSPRSGDLSVYWYQQSLDQGLQFLIQYYNGEERAKGNILERFSAQQFPDLHSELNLSSLELGDSALYFCASSAGGGPLFFGSGTQLSVL.

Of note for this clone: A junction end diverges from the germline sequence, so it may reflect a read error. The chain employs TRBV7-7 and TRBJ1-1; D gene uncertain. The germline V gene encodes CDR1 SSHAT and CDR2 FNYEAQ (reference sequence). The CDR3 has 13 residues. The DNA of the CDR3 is TGTGCTAGCAGCTTAACCTGGGGCACTGAAGCTTTCTTT. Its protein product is CASSLTWGTEAFF.

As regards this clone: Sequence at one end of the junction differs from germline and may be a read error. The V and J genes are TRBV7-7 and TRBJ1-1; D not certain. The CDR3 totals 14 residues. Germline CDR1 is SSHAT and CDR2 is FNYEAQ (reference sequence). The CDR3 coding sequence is TGTGCTAGCACTCCCCTGTCCACGAACACTGAAGCTTTCTTT. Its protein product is CASTPLSTNTEAFF. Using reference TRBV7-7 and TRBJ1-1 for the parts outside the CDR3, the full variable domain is GAGVSQSPRYKVTKRGQDVTLRCDPISSHATLYWYQQALGQGPEFLTYFNYEAQPDKSGLPSDRFSAERPEGSISTLTIQRTEQRDSAMYRCASTPLSTNTEAFFGQGTRLTVV.

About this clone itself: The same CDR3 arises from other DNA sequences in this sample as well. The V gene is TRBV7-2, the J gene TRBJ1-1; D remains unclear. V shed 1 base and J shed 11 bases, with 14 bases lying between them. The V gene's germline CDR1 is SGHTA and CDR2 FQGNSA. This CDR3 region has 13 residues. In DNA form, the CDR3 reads TGTGCCAGCAGCTTAGATGATAGACTCGAGGCTTTCTTT. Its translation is CASSLDDRLEAFF.

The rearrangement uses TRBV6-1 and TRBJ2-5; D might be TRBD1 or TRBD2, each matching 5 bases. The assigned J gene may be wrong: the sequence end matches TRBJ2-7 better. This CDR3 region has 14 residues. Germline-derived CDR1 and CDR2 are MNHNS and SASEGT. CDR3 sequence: CASSEVRDPYEQYF. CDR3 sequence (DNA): TGTGCCAGCAGTGAAGTTCGGGACCCCTACGAGCAGTACTTC.

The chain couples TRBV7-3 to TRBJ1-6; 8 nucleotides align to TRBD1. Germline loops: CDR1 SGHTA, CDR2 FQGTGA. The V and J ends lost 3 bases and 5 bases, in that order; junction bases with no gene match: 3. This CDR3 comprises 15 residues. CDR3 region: CASSFHRGDNSPLHF. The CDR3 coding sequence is TGTGCCAGCAGCTTCCACAGGGGGGATAATTCACCCCTCCACTTT.

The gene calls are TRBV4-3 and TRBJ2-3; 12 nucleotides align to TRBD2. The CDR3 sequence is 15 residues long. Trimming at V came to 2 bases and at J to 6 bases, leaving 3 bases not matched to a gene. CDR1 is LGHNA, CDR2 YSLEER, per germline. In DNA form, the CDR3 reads TGCGCCAGCAGCCAACGGACTAGCGGGGCCGATACGCAGTATTTT. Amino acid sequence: CASSQRTSGADTQYF.